This is a list of T cell receptor beta chains from one sample in a study of human T cells and chemical hapten exposure. TCRdb used MiXCR to reprocess the RACE reads, holding one entry per CDR3 protein. This sample yields approximately 82,000 distinct CDR3 sequences, of which over 9.5% are seen a single time; roughly 2.4% belongs to the top ten. The sequenced sample was whole blood, obtained in connection with sensitization to the hapten diphenylcyclopropenone (DPC). These receptors were taken from a man aged 40-49 years with alopecia areata. Some clones in this sample may be carry-over from other donors' samples. The CDR3 runs from the conserved cysteine through the conserved F or W. A D gene is named only where the DNA matches it firmly. Not every row has a clone size; where given, it reads once, few, many or a size class.

cdr3_nt | cdr3_aa | v_call | clone_size | j_call | d_call
TGTGCCTGGAGTGTTGGGGGACCCGGGGAGCTGTTTTTT | CAWSVGGPGELFF | TRBV30 | . | TRBJ2-2 | .
TGTGCCAGCAATCCCTACGGTGGCGACGAAGCTTTCTTT | CASNPYGGDEAFF | TRBV6-5 | few | TRBJ1-1 | .
TGTGCCAGCTCACCACTCGACAGTTTCAACACTGAAGCTTTCTTT | CASSPLDSFNTEAFF | TRBV18 | many | TRBJ1-1 | .
TGTGCCAGCAGCTCCAACACAGGGGGCTCGAGCTACACCTTC | CASSSNTGGSSYTF | TRBV9 | few | TRBJ1-2 | TRBD1
TGTGCCAGCAGACAGGGACAGTTAAACACCGGGGAGCTGTTTTTT | CASRQGQLNTGELFF | TRBV11-3 | many | TRBJ2-2 | TRBD1
TGCAGCGCGACGGGGCCCAACACTGAAGCTTTCTTT | CSATGPNTEAFF | TRBV29-1 | few | TRBJ1-1 | .
TGTGCCAGCAGTGCCGGGACTCGCTCTGGAAACACCATATATTTT | CASSAGTRSGNTIYF | TRBV6-6 | . | TRBJ1-3 | .
TGCAGTGCTAGAGGATGGACGGCGAACACTGAAGCTTTCTTT | CSARGWTANTEAFF | TRBV20-1 | many | TRBJ1-1 | .
TGCAGCGTTGGAGTAGCGGGACCCTCCAATGAGCAGTTCTTC | CSVGVAGPSNEQFF | TRBV29-1 | few | TRBJ2-1 | TRBD2
TGTGCCAGCTCACCATTCCAGGACCCTAACACTGAAGCTTTCTTT | CASSPFQDPNTEAFF | TRBV18 | . | TRBJ1-1 | .
TGTGCCAGCAGTTTACCCACTAGCGGGAGCCTGGGCACAGATACGCAGTATTTT | CASSLPTSGSLGTDTQYF | TRBV28 | few | TRBJ2-3 | TRBD2
TGTGCCAGCAGCCCGTCGACAGGGGGTGGTACTGAAGCTTTCTTT | CASSPSTGGGTEAFF | TRBV3-1 | many | TRBJ1-1 | TRBD1
TGTGCCAGCAAAAGCCCGACTAGCGGGAGTTCGCGGACCCAGTACTTC | CASKSPTSGSSRTQYF | TRBV2 | few | TRBJ2-5 | TRBD2
TGTGCCAGCAGCCCCGGCATCCCCCGGGAGCTGTTTTTT | CASSPGIPRELFF | TRBV3-1 | . | TRBJ2-2 | .
TGCAGTGCTAGCCCACTCGGACCAGTGTACGAGCAGTACTTC | CSASPLGPVYEQYF | TRBV20-1 | . | TRBJ2-7 | .
TGCAGTGCTAAACGACAGGAGCAAGAGACCCAGTACTTC | CSAKRQEQETQYF | TRBV20-1 | few | TRBJ2-5 | .
TGTGCCAGCAGCTTAGCGAGGAGTGGGATGAATGAGCAGTTCTTC | CASSLARSGMNEQFF | TRBV7-2 | . | TRBJ2-1 | .
TGTGCCAGCAGCTCCTACAGGGGATGGGGCGAGCAGTACTTC | CASSSYRGWGEQYF | TRBV7-2 | many | TRBJ2-7 | TRBD1
TGTGCCAGCAGCCAAGGGGGCTATGGCTACACCTTC | CASSQGGYGYTF | TRBV14 | . | TRBJ1-2 | .
TGCGCCAGCAGCCATACAGCGGGAGTAGATACGCAGTATTTT | CASSHTAGVDTQYF | TRBV4-1 | . | TRBJ2-3 | TRBD2
TGTGCCAGCAGTTTACCGGGAATTAATGAAAAACTGTTTTTT | CASSLPGINEKLFF | TRBV28 | medium-sized | TRBJ1-4 | .
TGTGCCAGCAGTGCTCCGGAGCCCCAGTACTTC | CASSAPEPQYF | TRBV6-2/TRBV6-3 | . | TRBJ2-5 | .
TGTGCCAGCAGCTTACAGATAAACACTGAAGCTTTCTTT | CASSLQINTEAFF | TRBV5-5 | few | TRBJ1-1 | .
TGTGCCAGCAGTTACGGTTTGGTGGTGCGGGGGCCGGACACCGGGGAGCTGTTTTTT | CASSYGLVVRGPDTGELFF | TRBV6-2/TRBV6-3 | few | TRBJ2-2 | .